A single sample is the source of the 24 T cell receptor beta chains below, sequenced in a study of human T cells and chemical hapten exposure. Time point of the sample: patch test 2, 6 weeks after DPC sensitization. Sample treatment: therapeutic diphenylcyclopropenone sensitization with weekly scalp DPC. TCRdb independently ran MiXCR on the RACE reads; one entry per CDR3 protein. The sample has 110,000 to 150,000 distinct CDR3 sequences, 10% to 15% seen once; the top ten hold 1.3% to 1.5%. Sequencing used whole blood, obtained in connection with sensitization to the hapten diphenylcyclopropenone (DPC). The receptors originated from a woman aged 45-60 years with alopecia areata. Some clones in this sample may be carry-over from other donors' samples.

This clonotype was found many times. This chain joins TRBV5-1 and TRBJ1-1, with a tentative D call TRBD1 (6 bases). The ends were cut back, 3 bases at V and 5 bases at J, with 17 bases in the middle. Germline V gene lookup returns CDR1 SGHRS and CDR2 YFSETQ. The CDR3 extends over 15 amino acids. The CDR3 DNA follows: TGCGCCAGCAGCTCCTCCAGGGGAAGGGGGACTGAAGCTTTCTTT. This sequence encodes CASSSSRGRGTEAFF.

This rearrangement joins TRBV6-2 or TRBV6-3 to TRBJ2-1, with D perhaps matching TRBD2 (5 bases). Germline V gene data show CDR1 as MNHEY and CDR2 as SVGEGT. Trimming left V 6 bases short and J 2 bases short, with 8 bases between. This CDR3 spans 13 amino acids. The CDR3 DNA follows: TGTGCCAGCAGGACCGGGACCTACAATGAGCAGTTCTTC. This codes for CASRTGTYNEQFF.

This clonotype was seen a handful of times. The CDR3 is CASSSGQPYEQYF. CDR3 bases: TGTGCCAGCAGTTCGGGACAACCCTACGAGCAGTACTTC. The gene calls are TRBV6-2 or TRBV6-3 and TRBJ2-7; D possibly corresponds to TRBD1 (6 bases). From germline, CDR1 is MNHEY and CDR2 SVGEGT. V was pared by 4 bases and J by 2 bases, with 9 bases between. The CDR3 spans 13 residues.

The table lists this clonotype with many counts. The genes are TRBV27 and TRBJ1-1; D is undetermined. CDR3 size: 14 residues. Deletions cut 5 bases from V and 5 bases from J, with 15 bases between. The germline CDR1 and CDR2 sequences are MNHEY and SMNVEV (reference sequence). This chain's CDR3 is CASSPDGRRTEAFF. The DNA of the CDR3 is TGTGCCAGCAGTCCGGACGGAAGGCGGACTGAAGCTTTCTTT.

This clonotype was seen just once. This may come from a read error, since a much larger clone is one base off. This rearrangement joins TRBV6-1 to TRBJ2-7; D gene ambiguous. The CDR3 is 12 residues long. In germline, CDR1 is MNHNS, CDR2 SASEGT. The CDR3 DNA is TGTGCCAGCGAAACCTTCCACTACGAGCAGTGCTTC. It translates to CASETFHYEQCF.

This clonotype has just a few counts. The chain recombines TRBV11-3 with TRBJ2-1; D perhaps matches TRBD2 (7 bases). Germline CDR1 SGHNT, CDR2 YENEEA. CDR3 size: 17 residues. V was shortened by 5 bases and J by 3 bases, with 20 bases between the two germline ends. The chain's CDR3 is CASSPPGGRHNYNEQFF. The CDR3 bases are TGTGCCAGCAGCCCCCCGGGGGGCAGACATAACTACAATGAGCAGTTCTTC.

This chain connects TRBV19 to TRBJ1-5, with D perhaps matching TRBD1 (5 bases). V shed 6 bases and J shed 6 bases, with 15 bases lying between them. Germline values: CDR1 LNHDA, CDR2 SQIVND (reference sequence). This CDR3 is 14 amino acids long. The CDR3 DNA reads as TGTGCCAGTAGCCCCTTTAGGGGCGGTCAGCCCCAGCATTTT. Residues: CASSPFRGGQPQHF.

The chain has TRBV29-1 and TRBJ1-3; no definite D call. From germline, CDR1 is SQVTM and CDR2 ANQGSEA. V was cut by 4 bases and J by 1 base, with 11 bases left in between. The CDR3 loop spans 14 amino acids. CDR3 sequence: CSVVRGSSGNTIYF. CDR3 bases: TGCAGCGTTGTCCGGGGATCTTCTGGAAACACCATATATTTT.

This clonotype was recorded a few times. The chain recombines TRBV12-3 or TRBV12-4 with TRBJ1-6; a possible D gene is TRBD1 (5 bases). V shed 3 bases and J shed 6 bases, with 12 bases lying between them. This CDR3 has 15 amino acids. CDR3 nucleotides: TGTGCCAGCAGTTTTCTGGGTAGGGGTAATTCACCCCTCCACTTT. Translated: CASSFLGRGNSPLHF.

The V gene is TRBV19, the J gene TRBJ1-4; D may be TRBD1 (5 bases). V shed 5 bases and J shed 8 bases, with 12 bases lying between them. There are 13 residues in the CDR3. In germline, CDR1 is LNHDA, CDR2 SQIVND (reference sequence). DNA of the CDR3: TGTGCCAGTAGTTCCCGGGACTGGGAAAAACTGTTTTTT. The encoded protein is CASSSRDWEKLFF.

This clonotype was observed a handful of times. The chain recombines TRBV20-1 with TRBJ2-1; 8 nucleotides agree with TRBD2. The germline CDR1 and CDR2 sequences are DFQATT and SNEGSKA (reference sequence). This CDR3 region has 14 residues. CDR3 in amino acids: CSPLSGGGWGEQFF. The CDR3 nucleotides read TGCAGCCCCCTAAGCGGGGGAGGTTGGGGGGAGCAGTTCTTC.

V is TRBV3-1 and J is TRBJ2-5; TRBD2 matches at 8 bases. The V segment lost 7 bases and the J segment 6 bases; nucleotides outside the gene matches: 7. This CDR3 is 13 amino acids long. Germline CDR1 LGHDT, CDR2 YNNKEL (reference sequence). CDR3 DNA: TGTGCCAGCAAACTTGGCGGGAGGAAGACCCAGTACTTC. Protein sequence: CASKLGGRKTQYF.

This clonotype was observed many times. This chain joins TRBV7-2 and TRBJ1-2, with TRBD1 matching over 7 bases. This CDR3 has 14 amino acids. Per the germline V gene, CDR1 is SGHTA and CDR2 is FQGNSA. After removal of 5 bases from V and 4 bases from J, the junction contained 7 bases not matched to a gene. CDR3 sequence (DNA): TGTGCCAGCAGCCCCCAGGGGGTCGGCTATGGCTACACCTTC. Translation gives CASSPQGVGYGYTF.

There are many counts of this clonotype. The chain is built from TRBV12-3 or TRBV12-4 and TRBJ2-5; 12 bases align to TRBD2. The J segment lost 2 bases and the V segment lost 3 bases, leaving 7 bases of the junction unmatched. The CDR3 has 17 amino acids. CDR3 sequence: CASSFGLAGRPQETQYF. CDR3 nucleotide sequence: TGTGCCAGCAGTTTCGGACTAGCGGGACGCCCACAAGAGACCCAGTACTTC.

This clonotype was found a few times. The J gene is TRBJ2-2, the V gene TRBV6-6, with TRBD2 as a possible D gene (6 bases). V was shortened by 5 bases and J by 0 bases, with 16 bases between the two germline ends. Germline V lookup: CDR1 MNHNY, CDR2 SVGAGI (reference sequence). The CDR3 is 17 amino acids. The DNA of the CDR3 is TGTGCCAGCAGTGATGCCATTGGGACTGCGAACACCGGGGAGCTGTTTTTT. It translates to CASSDAIGTANTGELFF.

The chain uses TRBV29-1 and TRBJ2-2; D not certain. CDR3 length: 11 residues. Trimming took off 4 bases at V and 4 bases at J, with 4 bases between the two ends. Per the germline V gene, CDR1 is SQVTM and CDR2 is ANQGSEA. Written as DNA, the CDR3 is TGCAGCGTTGGGCTCACCGGGGAGCTGTTTTTT. Protein sequence: CSVGLTGELFF.

This clonotype occurred a few times. The rearrangement joins TRBV20-1 to TRBJ1-5; D unresolved. V shed 0 bases and J shed 5 bases, with 11 bases lying between them. Germline CDR1 DFQATT, CDR2 SNEGSKA (reference sequence). The CDR3 has 14 amino acids. The CDR3 is CSARDQFGDQPQHF. In nucleotides, the CDR3 is TGCAGTGCTAGAGATCAGTTCGGCGATCAGCCCCAGCATTTT.

The chain couples TRBV18 to TRBJ2-7; D perhaps matches TRBD1 (6 bases). The CDR3 consists of 15 residues. Between the trimmed V and J ends, which lost 2 bases and 6 bases, there was a span of 17 bases. Per the germline V gene, CDR1 is KGHSH and CDR2 is LQKENI. CDR3 in DNA: TGTGCCAGCTCACCAGGTGGGGCAGGGGTTGCCGAGCAGTACTTC. Protein sequence: CASSPGGAGVAEQYF. The full variable domain, completed using reference TRBV18 and TRBJ2-7, is NAGVMQNPRHLVRRRGQEARLRCSPMKGHSHVYWYRQLPEEGLKFMVYLQKENIIDESGMPKERFSAEFPKEGPSILRIQQVVRGDSAAYFCASSPGGAGVAEQYFGPGTRLTVT.

This clonotype was detected only a few times. This sequence joins TRBV7-2 and TRBJ2-7; a weak D match, TRBD2 (6 bases). In germline, CDR1 is SGHTA, CDR2 FQGNSA. Trimming cost V 8 bases and J 1 base, with 18 bases left between them. This CDR3 spans 15 amino acids. The CDR3 sequence is CASSPETRPSYEQYF. CDR3 DNA sequence: TGTGCCAGCTCCCCCGAGACTAGGCCTTCCTACGAGCAGTACTTC.

The V and J genes are TRBV5-1 and TRBJ2-1; D possibly corresponds to TRBD2 (6 bases). This CDR3 spans 15 amino acids. Per the germline V gene, CDR1 is SGHRS and CDR2 is YFSETQ. Trimming shortened V by 4 bases and J by 0 bases, and 11 bases separated the two germline ends. This CDR3 reads CASSPTTSSYNEQFF. The CDR3 DNA reads TGCGCCAGCAGCCCCACGACTAGCTCCTACAATGAGCAGTTCTTC.

The rearrangement uses TRBV6-5 and TRBJ2-7, with TRBD2 as a possible D gene (6 bases). Between the trimmed V and J ends, which lost 0 bases and 7 bases, there was a span of 22 bases. CDR1 and CDR2 (germline): MNHEY, SVGAGI. The CDR3 extends over 17 amino acids. Here the CDR3 reads CASSYSIFGQEGGEQYF. DNA for the CDR3: TGTGCCAGCAGTTACTCGATTTTTGGCCAGGAGGGTGGAGAGCAGTACTTC.

The V call is TRBV27, the J call TRBJ2-2; 7 positions match TRBD1. The CDR3 length is 13 residues. Germline V gene lookup returns CDR1 MNHEY and CDR2 SMNVEV (reference sequence). V was clipped by 7 bases and J by 3 bases; unmatched bases: 2. The CDR3 DNA is TGTGCCAGCAACAGGGGCGACACCGGGGAGCTGTTTTTT. As protein: CASNRGDTGELFF.

This clonotype was seen repeatedly, ten times or more. The CDR3 reads CASSLGSGLTYEQYF. The CDR3 DNA reads as TGTGCCAGCAGCTTAGGTTCGGGACTAACCTACGAGCAGTACTTC. This chain uses TRBV7-9 with TRBJ2-7; TRBD2 matches at 7 bases. Trimming removed 1 base from V and 2 bases from J; junction bases left unmatched: 5. The CDR3 has 15 amino acids. Looked up from germline, CDR1 is SEHNR and CDR2 is FQNEAQ (reference sequence).

The J gene is TRBJ2-5, the V gene TRBV29-1, with 10 bases identical to TRBD2. The CDR3 covers 16 residues. V lost 2 bases to trimming and J lost 5 bases; unmatched junction nucleotides: 11. The germline gives CDR1 SQVTM, CDR2 ANQGSEA. In DNA form, the CDR3 reads TGCAGCGTTGAACTTCCTAGCGGGAGATTCGGCGAGACCCAGTACTTC. It is translated as CSVELPSGRFGETQYF.